What follows is one T cell receptor (beta chain) and its context. The CDR3 is made up of 16 amino acids. The germline V gene has CDR1 SGHDT and CDR2 YYEEEE. V was pared by 4 bases and J by 5 bases, with 18 bases between. This entry belongs to a study of blood T cell repertoires in COVID-19. Study-level background: Collection of acute and convalescent COVID-19 samples took place in the United States, Italy and Spain.

Only in-frame clones appear in the TCRdb table, and some are missing; sequencing was by immunoSEQ multiplex PCR. Among 97,000 or so clones listed, approximately 84% were seen once. Specimen: peripheral blood. The receptor was isolated from a man in his sixties or seventies with acute or convalescent COVID-19. The V and J genes are TRBV5-6 and TRBJ2-2; D may be TRBD2 (6 bases). DNA of the CDR3: TGTGCCAGCAGCACCGGACACCCGGGGGAGACCGGGGAGCTGTTTTTT. Protein product: CASSTGHPGETGELFF.